The 19 T cell receptor beta chains reported below all come from one sample, sequenced in a study of T cells after yellow fever vaccination. TCRdb used MiXCR to reprocess the 5' RACE reads, holding one entry per CDR3 protein. The data hold approximately 510,000 distinct CDR3 sequences, with 20% to 25% observed a single time. The specimen was PBMCs, collected 20 to 25 days after the first yellow fever vaccination. The receptors here all came from a young man who received the YFV17D yellow fever vaccine.

The chain links TRBV5-1 to TRBJ1-2; D is undetermined. CDR1 is SGHRS and CDR2 is YFSETQ in the germline V gene. This CDR3 spans 12 amino acids. The V and J ends lost 1 base and 7 bases respectively, with 8 bases between them. The CDR3 coding sequence is TGCGCCAGCAGCTTGCGGGCCGGTGGCTACACCTTC. Its protein product is CASSLRAGGYTF.

This chain links TRBV20-1 with TRBJ2-7, with 8 bases matching TRBD1. Per the germline V gene, CDR1 is DFQATT and CDR2 is SNEGSKA (reference sequence). The V segment lost 6 bases and the J segment 3 bases; nucleotides outside the gene matches: 7. This CDR3 has 13 amino acids. The CDR3 DNA follows: TGCAGTGCGCGACGACAGGGGCTCTACGAGCAGTACGTC. This sequence encodes CSARRQGLYEQYV.

The chain is built from TRBV9 and TRBJ2-7, with TRBD2 as a possible D gene (6 bases). The ends were cut back, 0 bases at V and 5 bases at J, with 12 bases in the middle. The germline V gene encodes CDR1 SGDLS and CDR2 YYNGEE. CDR3 size: 14 residues. The CDR3 bases are TGTGCCAGCAGCGTAGGGCCTAGCGCCCACGAGCAGTACGTC. This sequence encodes CASSVGPSAHEQYV.

This chain connects TRBV24-1 to TRBJ2-1, with D possibly matching TRBD2 (5 bases). CDR3 size: 16 residues. Deletions cut 4 bases from V and 4 bases from J, with 16 bases between. Germline CDR1 KGHDR, CDR2 SFDVKD. The CDR3 DNA follows: TGTGCCACCAGTGACTCGACTAAGGCCCTATACAATGAGCAGTTCTTC. Its protein is CATSDSTKALYNEQFF.

V gene TRBV20-1 combines with J gene TRBJ2-1; D is unresolved. V lost 3 bases and J lost 4, with 13 bases in between. The CDR3 is 14 amino acids. Germline CDR1 DFQATT, CDR2 SNEGSKA (reference sequence). DNA for the CDR3: TGCAGTGCTAGCCGTGGGGATAAATACAATGAGCAGTTCTTC. This encodes CSASRGDKYNEQFF.

This clonotype was observed a handful of times. CDR3: CASSQYGRANYGYTF. The DNA for the CDR3 is TGTGCCAGCAGCCAATACGGGCGGGCCAACTATGGCTACACCTTC. V gene TRBV4-2 combines with J gene TRBJ1-2; no firm D call. From germline, CDR1 is LGHNA and CDR2 YNFKEQ. Trimming stripped 2 bases from V and 2 bases from J, with 12 bases between. The CDR3 extends over 15 amino acids.

This clonotype was counted only a few times. CDR3 in amino acids: CASSLPQGDNEQFF. In DNA form, the CDR3 reads TGTGCCAGCAGCCTCCCGCAGGGTGACAATGAGCAGTTCTTC. The gene calls are TRBV11-2 and TRBJ2-1, with D possibly TRBD1 on 5 matching bases. The CDR3 totals 14 residues. From germline, CDR1 is SGHAT and CDR2 FQNNGV. V lost 5 bases to trimming and J lost 5 bases, with 13 bases between them.

The J gene is TRBJ2-7, the V gene TRBV19; 9 positions match TRBD2. The germline V gene encodes CDR1 LNHDA and CDR2 SQIVND (reference sequence). The CDR3 is 15 amino acids. V was clipped by 2 bases and J by 2 bases; unmatched bases: 4. This CDR3 is CASSISGGFAYEQYF. The DNA of the CDR3 is TGTGCCAGTAGTATAAGCGGGGGGTTCGCCTACGAGCAGTACTTC.

CDR3 sequence reads: CASSAAAGTGGNTGELFF. The CDR3 bases are TGTGCCAGCAGCGCGGCCGCCGGGACAGGGGGTAACACCGGGGAGCTGTTTTTT. The rearrangement joins TRBV9 to TRBJ2-2, with 11 bases fitting TRBD1. The V gene end was trimmed by 3 bases and the J gene end by 2 bases; junction bases not matched to a gene: 9. The CDR3 length is 18 residues. Germline V gives CDR1 SGDLS, CDR2 YYNGEE.

In this sample, this clonotype turned up a few times. CDR3: CASSLEAAEAFF. CDR3 in DNA: TGTGCCAGCAGCTTAGAAGCCGCTGAAGCTTTCTTT. The chain employs TRBV7-2 and TRBJ1-1, with unresolved D. The V gene lost 1 base and the J gene lost 6 bases, with 6 bases spanning the gap. In germline, CDR1 is SGHTA, CDR2 FQGNSA. This CDR3 spans 12 amino acids.

This clonotype was observed a few times. The chain combines TRBV20-1 with TRBJ1-2; possibly TRBD1 for D (6 bases). This CDR3 spans 10 amino acids. Trimming shortened V by 8 bases and J by 8 bases, and 12 bases separated the two germline ends. Germline lookup yields CDR1 DFQATT and CDR2 SNEGSKA (reference sequence). CDR3: CSFEGVGYTF. In DNA, the CDR3 is TGCAGTTTTGAGGGGGTGGGCTACACCTTC.

This clonotype was found once. This chain links TRBV7-2 with TRBJ1-2; tentative D call: TRBD1 (6 bases). V was cut by 2 bases and J by 2 bases, with 15 bases left in between. Germline V gene lookup returns CDR1 SGHTA and CDR2 FQGNSA. The length of the CDR3 is 16 residues. The CDR3 sequence is CASSLSYRASNYGYTF. CDR3 in DNA: TGTGCCAGCAGCTTATCTTACAGGGCGTCGAACTATGGCTACACCTTC.

CDR3 sequence: CASSQDAPSGGVTDTQYF. The DNA for the CDR3 is TGCGCCAGCAGCCAAGATGCTCCTAGCGGGGGGGTCACAGATACGCAGTATTTT. The J gene is TRBJ2-3, the V gene TRBV4-3; TRBD2 matches 12 bases. The J segment lost 2 bases and the V segment lost 0 bases, leaving 6 bases of the junction unmatched. In germline, CDR1 is LGHNA, CDR2 YSLEER. CDR3 size: 18 residues.

V gene TRBV5-1 combines with J gene TRBJ2-3, with 9 bases lining up with TRBD2. The CDR3 consists of 15 residues. Germline loops: CDR1 SGHRS, CDR2 YFSETQ. V was clipped by 4 bases and J by 4 bases; unmatched bases: 7. This CDR3 is CASSGRGGPPDTQYF. In DNA form, the CDR3 reads TGCGCCAGCAGCGGGCGGGGGGGCCCCCCAGATACGCAGTATTTT.

The J gene is TRBJ2-5, the V gene TRBV9, with 10 bases fitting TRBD2. From germline, CDR1 is SGDLS and CDR2 YYNGEE. There are 15 residues in the CDR3. The V gene end was trimmed by 3 bases and the J gene end by 4 bases; junction bases not matched to a gene: 6. The CDR3 loop reads CASSAGTSERETQYF. CDR3 sequence (DNA): TGTGCCAGCAGCGCCGGGACTAGCGAAAGAGAGACCCAGTACTTC.

The J gene is TRBJ2-4, the V gene TRBV23-1; the D gene is possibly TRBD2 (6 bases). TRBV23-1 is flagged as an ORF with uncertain function. The length of the CDR3 is 14 residues. Between the trimmed V and J ends, which lost 2 bases and 6 bases, there was a span of 11 bases. DNA for the CDR3: TGCGCCAGCAGTCAAAACCAGGGAGGAAACATTCAGTACTTC. Amino acids: CASSQNQGGNIQYF.

For the CDR3, the DNA is TGCAGTGCTACACAGGGAAGTGGGGCCAACGTCCTGACTTTC. Protein product: CSATQGSGANVLTF. The chain is built from TRBV20-1 and TRBJ2-6, with TRBD1 as a possible D gene (6 bases). Germline assignment: CDR1 DFQATT and CDR2 SNEGSKA (reference sequence). V lost 4 bases, J lost 3 bases, and 10 bases lay in between. This CDR3 region has 14 residues.

The gene calls are TRBV9 and TRBJ2-7; 8 bases are a match to TRBD1. This CDR3 is built from 14 residues. Germline CDR1 reads SGDLS; CDR2 reads YYNGEE. Trimming took 3 bases from V and 5 from J; bases not matched to a gene: 7. CDR3 coding DNA: TGTGCCAGCAGCGAGGACAGGGTGGATGACGAGCAGTACTTC. Its protein product is CASSEDRVDDEQYF.

The chain links TRBV20-1 to TRBJ2-5, with TRBD2 identical over 9 bases. CDR3 size: 14 residues. Germline trimming cut 5 bases from V and 2 bases from J; bases unmatched to any gene: 6. Germline CDR1 is DFQATT and CDR2 is SNEGSKA (reference sequence). This CDR3 reads CSAPRGGLQETQYF. DNA of the CDR3: TGCAGTGCTCCGCGGGGGGGCCTACAAGAGACCCAGTACTTC.